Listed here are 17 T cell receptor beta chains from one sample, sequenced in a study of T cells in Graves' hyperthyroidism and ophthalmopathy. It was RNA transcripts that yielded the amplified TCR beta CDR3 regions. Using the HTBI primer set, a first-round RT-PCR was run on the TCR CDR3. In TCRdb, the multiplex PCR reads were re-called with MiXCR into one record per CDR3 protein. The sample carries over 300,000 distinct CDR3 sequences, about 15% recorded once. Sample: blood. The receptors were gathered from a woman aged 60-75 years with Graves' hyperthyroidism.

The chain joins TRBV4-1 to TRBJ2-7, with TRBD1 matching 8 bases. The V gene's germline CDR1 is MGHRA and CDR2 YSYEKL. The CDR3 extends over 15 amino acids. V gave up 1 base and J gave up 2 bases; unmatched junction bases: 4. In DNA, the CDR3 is TGCGCCAGCAGCCAAGCCCAGACAGGGGCCTACGAGCAGTACTTC. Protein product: CASSQAQTGAYEQYF.

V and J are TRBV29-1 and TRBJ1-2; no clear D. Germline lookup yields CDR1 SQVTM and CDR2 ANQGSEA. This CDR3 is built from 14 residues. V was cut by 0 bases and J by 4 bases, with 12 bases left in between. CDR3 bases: TGCAGCGTTGAAGAGTCCCCCGCCCGCTATGGCTACACCTTC. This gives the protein CSVEESPARYGYTF.

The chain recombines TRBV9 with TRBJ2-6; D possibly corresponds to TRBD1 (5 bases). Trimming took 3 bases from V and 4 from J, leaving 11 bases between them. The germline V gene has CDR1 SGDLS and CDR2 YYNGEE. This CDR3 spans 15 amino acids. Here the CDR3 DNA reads TGTGCCAGCAGCGGCCAGGGTGCCGGGGCCAACGTCCTGACTTTC. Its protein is CASSGQGAGANVLTF.

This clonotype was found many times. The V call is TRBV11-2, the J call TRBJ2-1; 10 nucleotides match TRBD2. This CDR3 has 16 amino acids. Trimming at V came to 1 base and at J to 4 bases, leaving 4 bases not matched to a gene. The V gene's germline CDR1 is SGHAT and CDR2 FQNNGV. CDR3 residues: CASSLVLAGTYNEQFF. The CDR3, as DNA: TGTGCCAGCAGCTTAGTACTAGCGGGAACTTACAATGAGCAGTTCTTC. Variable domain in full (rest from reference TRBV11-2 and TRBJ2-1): EAGVAQSPRYKIIEKRQSVAFWCNPISGHATLYWYQQILGQGPKLLIQFQNNGVVDDSQLPKDRFSAERLKGVDSTLKIQPAKLEDSAVYLCASSLVLAGTYNEQFFGPGTRLTVL.

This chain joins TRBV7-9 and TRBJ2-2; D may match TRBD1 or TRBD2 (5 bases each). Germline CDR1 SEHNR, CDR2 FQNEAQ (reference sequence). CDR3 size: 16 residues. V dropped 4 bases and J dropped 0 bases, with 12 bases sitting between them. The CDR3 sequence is CASSSSGTANTGELFF. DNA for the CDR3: TGTGCCAGCAGCTCGTCCGGGACGGCGAACACCGGGGAGCTGTTTTTT. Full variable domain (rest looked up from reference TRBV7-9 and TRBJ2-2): DTGVSQNPRHKITKRGQNVTFRCDPISEHNRLYWYRQTLGQGPEFLTYFQNEAQLEKSRLLSDRFSAERPKGSFSTLEIQRTEQGDSAMYLCASSSSGTANTGELFFGEGSRLTVL.

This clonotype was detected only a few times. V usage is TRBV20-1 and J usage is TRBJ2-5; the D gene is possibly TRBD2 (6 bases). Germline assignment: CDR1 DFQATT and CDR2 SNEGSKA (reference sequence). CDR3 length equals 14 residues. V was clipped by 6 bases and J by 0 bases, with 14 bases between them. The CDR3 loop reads CSATPTGDQETQYF. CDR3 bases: TGCAGTGCCACACCAACGGGAGACCAAGAGACCCAGTACTTC.

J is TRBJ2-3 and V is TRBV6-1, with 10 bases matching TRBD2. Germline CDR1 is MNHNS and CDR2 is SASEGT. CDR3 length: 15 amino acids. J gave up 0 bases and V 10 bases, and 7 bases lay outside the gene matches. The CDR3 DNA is TGTGCCATAATCGGACTAGCGGTTAGCACAGATACGCAGTATTTT. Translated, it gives CAIIGLAVSTDTQYF.

DNA for the CDR3: TGTGCCAGCAGTGAGACGGAAGGTGGCACCATATATTTT. Its protein product is CASSETEGGTIYF. The V and J genes are TRBV6-4 and TRBJ1-3, with D uncertain. Trimming took 3 bases from V and 9 from J, leaving 12 bases between them. The CDR3 spans 13 residues. CDR1 and CDR2 (germline): MRHNA, SNTAGT.

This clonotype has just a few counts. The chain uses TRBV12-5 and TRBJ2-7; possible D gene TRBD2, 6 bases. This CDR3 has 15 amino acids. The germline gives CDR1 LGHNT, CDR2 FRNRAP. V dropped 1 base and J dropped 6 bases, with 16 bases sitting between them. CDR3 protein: CASGLAGTFRGEQYF. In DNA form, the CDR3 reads TGTGCTAGTGGTTTGGCAGGGACTTTTCGTGGCGAGCAGTACTTC. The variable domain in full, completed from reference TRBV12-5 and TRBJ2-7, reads DARVTQTPRHKVTEMGQEVTMRCQPILGHNTVFWYRQTMMQGLELLAYFRNRAPLDDSGMPKDRFSAEMPDATLATLKIQPSEPRDSAVYFCASGLAGTFRGEQYFGPGTRLTVT.

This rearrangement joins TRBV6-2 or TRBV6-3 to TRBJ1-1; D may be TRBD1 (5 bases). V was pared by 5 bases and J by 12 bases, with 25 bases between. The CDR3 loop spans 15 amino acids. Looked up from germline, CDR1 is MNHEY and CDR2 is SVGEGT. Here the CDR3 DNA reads TGTGCCAGCAGTAAGCTAGACAGCCCATCCCTGGGAACTTTCTTT. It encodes CASSKLDSPSLGTFF.

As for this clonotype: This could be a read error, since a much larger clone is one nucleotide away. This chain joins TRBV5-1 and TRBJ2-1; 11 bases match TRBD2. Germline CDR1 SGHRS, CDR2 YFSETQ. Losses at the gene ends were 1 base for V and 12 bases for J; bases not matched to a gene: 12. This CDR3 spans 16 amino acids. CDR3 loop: CASSLSETSGIGGQFF. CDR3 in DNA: TGCGCCAGCAGCTTGTCTGAGACTAGCGGGATAGGTGGGCAGTTCTTC. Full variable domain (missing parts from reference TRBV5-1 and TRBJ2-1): KAGVTQTPRYLIKTRGQQVTLSCSPISGHRSVSWYQQTPGQGLQFLFEYFSETQRNKGNFPGRFSGRQFSNSRSEMNVSTLELGDSALYLCASSLSETSGIGGQFFGPGTRLTVL.

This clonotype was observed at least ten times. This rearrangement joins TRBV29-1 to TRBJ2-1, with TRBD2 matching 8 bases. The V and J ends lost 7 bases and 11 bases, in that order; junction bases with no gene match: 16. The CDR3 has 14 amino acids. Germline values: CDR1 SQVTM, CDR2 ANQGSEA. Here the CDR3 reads CSAYGASGLNKQFF. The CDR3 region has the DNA TGCAGCGCATACGGGGCTAGCGGGCTAAATAAGCAGTTCTTC.

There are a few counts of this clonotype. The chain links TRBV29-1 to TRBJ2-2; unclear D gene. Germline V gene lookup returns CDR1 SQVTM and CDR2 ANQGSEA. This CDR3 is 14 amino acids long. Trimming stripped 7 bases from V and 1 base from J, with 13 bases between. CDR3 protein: CSARLGENTGELFF. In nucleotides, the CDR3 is TGCAGCGCGCGACTCGGAGAGAACACCGGGGAGCTGTTTTTT.

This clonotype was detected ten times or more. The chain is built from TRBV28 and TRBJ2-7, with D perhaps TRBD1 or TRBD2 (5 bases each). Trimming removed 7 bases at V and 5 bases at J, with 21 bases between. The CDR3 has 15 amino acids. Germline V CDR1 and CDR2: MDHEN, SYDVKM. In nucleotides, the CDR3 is TGTGCCAGCATCCGGATTGGTGGGGGTAGGCACGAGCAGTACTTC. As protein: CASIRIGGGRHEQYF.

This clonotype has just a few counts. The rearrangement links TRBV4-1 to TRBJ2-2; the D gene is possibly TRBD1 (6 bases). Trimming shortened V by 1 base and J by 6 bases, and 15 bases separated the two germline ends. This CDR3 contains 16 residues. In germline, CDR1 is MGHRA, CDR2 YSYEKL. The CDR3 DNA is TGCGCCAGCAGCCAAGTGGACAGTGGGTTTTCCGGGGAGCTGTTTTTT. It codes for CASSQVDSGFSGELFF.

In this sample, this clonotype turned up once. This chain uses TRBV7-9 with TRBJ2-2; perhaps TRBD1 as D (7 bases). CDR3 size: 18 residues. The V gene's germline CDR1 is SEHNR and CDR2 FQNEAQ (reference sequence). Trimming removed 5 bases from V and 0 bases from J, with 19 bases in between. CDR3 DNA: TGTGCCAGCAGCCCCTCTGCCGGGGGACAGACGAACACCGGGGAGCTGTTTTTT. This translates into CASSPSAGGQTNTGELFF.

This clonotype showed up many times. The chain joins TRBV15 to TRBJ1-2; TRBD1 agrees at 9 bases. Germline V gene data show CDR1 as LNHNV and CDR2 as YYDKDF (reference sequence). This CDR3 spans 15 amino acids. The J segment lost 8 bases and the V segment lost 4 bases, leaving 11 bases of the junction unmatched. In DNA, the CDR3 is TGTGCCACCAGCACCTGGGGACAGGGCCGAGAGGGCTACACCTTC. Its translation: CATSTWGQGREGYTF.